These 16 T cell receptor beta chains were all obtained from the same sample, sequenced in a study of T cells in Graves' hyperthyroidism and ophthalmopathy. Amplification targeted TCR beta CDR3 regions from RNA transcripts. With the HTBI primer set, the TCR CDR3 went through a first round of RT-PCR. TCRdb ran MiXCR on the multiplex PCR reads and lists one entry per CDR3 protein. The table records about 600,000 distinct CDR3 sequences, 12% to 15% of them present only once. The sample consisted of blood. These TCRs come from a young woman with Graves' ophthalmopathy.

The chain combines TRBV11-2 with TRBJ1-3; 8 bases line up with TRBD1. Germline loops: CDR1 SGHAT, CDR2 FQNNGV. J was trimmed by 0 bases and V by 3 bases; bases with no gene match: 10. This CDR3 has 18 amino acids. The CDR3 sequence: CASSLLGPTGGSGNTIYF. DNA of the CDR3: TGTGCCAGCAGCTTGCTGGGACCTACAGGGGGCTCTGGAAACACCATATATTTT.

The chain is built from TRBV13 and TRBJ2-7; 11 bases match TRBD1. Germline V gene data show CDR1 as PRHDT and CDR2 as FYEKMQ (reference sequence). The CDR3 sequence is 14 residues long. V was clipped by 3 bases and J by 11 bases; unmatched bases: 9. CDR3 DNA sequence: TGTGCCAGCAGCTTCGGGGACAGGGGGTACGTGAAGTACTTC. This encodes CASSFGDRGYVKYF.

This clonotype has more than one count but fewer than ten. The chain employs TRBV19 and TRBJ1-4; 7 positions match TRBD1. CDR3 length: 15 residues. Germline assignment: CDR1 LNHDA and CDR2 SQIVND (reference sequence). Losses at the gene ends were 4 bases for V and 8 bases for J; bases not matched to a gene: 10. The CDR3 reads CASSTQGSAQEKLFF. The CDR3 DNA is TGTGCCAGTAGTACACAGGGGTCGGCCCAAGAAAAACTGTTTTTT. Together with reference TRBV19 and TRBJ1-4, the CDR3 gives the full variable domain: DGGITQSPKYLFRKEGQNVTLSCEQNLNHDAMYWYRQDPGQGLRLIYYSQIVNDFQKGDIAEGYSVSREKKESFPLTVTSAQKNPTAFYLCASSTQGSAQEKLFFGSGTQLSVL.

The genes are TRBV6-1 and TRBJ1-5; D may be TRBD1 (5 bases). The V end was cut by 8 bases, the J end by 3 bases, with 14 bases between. The CDR3 spans 14 residues. CDR1 MNHNS and CDR2 SASEGT come from the germline V gene. CDR3: CASRDGAANQPQHF. For the CDR3, the DNA is TGTGCCAGCCGGGACGGGGCAGCCAATCAGCCCCAGCATTTT.

The rearrangement joins TRBV30 to TRBJ2-7; 7 bases fit TRBD1. CDR3 length equals 13 residues. Germline lookup yields CDR1 GTSNPN and CDR2 SVGIG (reference sequence). Trimming at V came to 3 bases and at J to 5 bases, leaving 7 bases not matched to a gene. CDR3: CAWRERGRHEQYF. The CDR3 DNA is TGTGCCTGGAGGGAAAGGGGGCGCCACGAGCAGTACTTC.

This clonotype has ten or more counts. The gene calls are TRBV30 and TRBJ1-2; D not certain. The germline CDR1 and CDR2 sequences are GTSNPN and SVGIG (reference sequence). This CDR3 has 11 residues. Trimming took 0 bases from V and 4 from J, leaving 3 bases between them. CDR3 sequence: CAWSVSYGYTF. In DNA form, the CDR3 reads TGTGCCTGGAGTGTTTCCTATGGCTACACCTTC.

There are many counts of this clonotype. This chain's CDR3 is CASSFSAAQAKNIQYF. CDR3 nucleotides: TGTGCCAGCAGTTTCTCGGCGGCCCAAGCCAAAAACATTCAGTACTTC. The chain employs TRBV12-3 or TRBV12-4 and TRBJ2-4; D is unresolved. Deletions cut 3 bases from V and 0 bases from J, with 12 bases between. This CDR3 has 16 amino acids.

A few counts support this clonotype. This chain joins TRBV6-2 or TRBV6-3 and TRBJ1-5; 7 bases are shared with TRBD1. This CDR3 has 14 residues. V dropped 4 bases and J dropped 6; count of bases not matched to a gene: 6. Looked up from germline, CDR1 is MNHEY and CDR2 is SVGEGT. DNA for the CDR3: TGTGCCAGCAGTTTAACAGGGGTATTTCAGCCCCAGCATTTT. This encodes CASSLTGVFQPQHF.

This clonotype was seen only a few times. The chain uses TRBV2 and TRBJ2-4; TRBD2 is a possible D gene (7 bases). Trimming left V 8 bases short and J 1 base short, with 18 bases between. The CDR3 has 16 amino acids. The germline CDR1 and CDR2 sequences are SNHLY and FYNNEI. This CDR3 reads CASHPSGGLAKNIQYF. In nucleotides, the CDR3 is TGTGCCAGCCACCCCTCCGGGGGGCTTGCCAAAAACATTCAGTACTTC.

This clonotype was detected many times. The chain couples TRBV11-3 to TRBJ1-1, with no clear D. The CDR3 covers 15 residues. With 1 base removed from V and 1 base from J, the gap between germline ends came to 10 bases. Per the germline V gene, CDR1 is SGHNT and CDR2 is YENEEA. CDR3 bases: TGTGCCAGCAGCTTAGTCGAGGGATCGAACACTGAAGCTTTCTTT. Its protein product is CASSLVEGSNTEAFF.

This clonotype was detected many times. The V and J genes are TRBV7-3 and TRBJ2-1; 13 bases map to TRBD2. Losses at the gene ends were 5 bases for V and 7 bases for J; bases not matched to a gene: 5. Germline lookup yields CDR1 SGHTA and CDR2 FQGTGA. The CDR3 contains 15 residues. DNA of the CDR3: TGTGCCAGCAGCCTCGGACTAGCGGGAGTAAATGAGCAGTTCTTC. It is translated as CASSLGLAGVNEQFF.

This clonotype was counted ten times or more. The chain carries TRBV28 and TRBJ1-2, with 7 bases that match TRBD1. Germline loops: CDR1 MDHEN, CDR2 SYDVKM. V shed 3 bases and J 6 bases; nucleotides not matched to a gene: 16. The CDR3 consists of 17 residues. The CDR3 sequence: CASSLLSGTDLGHGYTF. The CDR3 DNA follows: TGTGCCAGCAGTTTGCTATCCGGGACAGACTTAGGGCATGGCTACACCTTC.

This clonotype was counted many times. The chain joins TRBV28 to TRBJ2-3; possible D gene TRBD2, 6 bases. V gave up 2 bases and J gave up 2 bases, with 17 bases separating them. The germline CDR1 and CDR2 sequences are MDHEN and SYDVKM. This CDR3 has 17 amino acids. The CDR3 is CASSLKSGLSFTDTQYF. CDR3 DNA sequence: TGTGCCAGCAGTTTAAAATCTGGACTATCTTTCACAGATACGCAGTATTTT.

The sample holds many counts of this clonotype. The V and J genes are TRBV7-9 and TRBJ1-1; D is possibly TRBD1 (6 bases). Between the trimmed V and J ends, which lost 4 bases and 5 bases, there was a span of 32 bases. CDR1 and CDR2 (germline): SEHNR, FQNEAQ (reference sequence). This CDR3 is built from 20 residues. In nucleotides, the CDR3 is TGTGCCAGCAGCTCCCGTTTTACAGGGACTCACCCACTCCGCGGAACTGAAGCTTTCTTT. Amino acid sequence: CASSSRFTGTHPLRGTEAFF.

This clonotype was seen at least ten times. V and J are TRBV20-1 and TRBJ1-2; D not certain. Germline CDR1 reads DFQATT; CDR2 reads SNEGSKA (reference sequence). CDR3 length: 14 amino acids. The ends were cut back, 7 bases at V and 0 bases at J, with 15 bases in the middle. The CDR3 here is CSVPPTSANYGYTF. CDR3 nucleotides: TGCAGTGTCCCGCCTACATCGGCTAACTATGGCTACACCTTC.

This clonotype was recorded a few times. J is TRBJ2-1 and V is TRBV19, with 11 bases fitting TRBD2. There are 17 residues in the CDR3. Germline CDR1 is LNHDA and CDR2 is SQIVND (reference sequence). The V and J ends lost 5 bases and 4 bases, in that order; junction bases with no gene match: 10. The CDR3 nucleotides read TGTGCCAGTAGTCGTCGACTAGCGGGACAAATGTACAATGAGCAGTTCTTC. Protein sequence: CASSRRLAGQMYNEQFF.